One and the same sample provided the 31 T cell receptor beta chains below, sequenced in a study of CD8 T cells in Susac syndrome. An amount of RNA that ranged from about 0.45 to 1 ug was reverse transcribed with random hexamers. Each CDR3 protein is one row after TCRdb ran MiXCR on the immunoSEQ multiplex PCR reads. The profile shows 140,000 or so distinct CDR3 sequences, approximately 96% of them singletons. The source material was CD4+ T cells from PBMCs. These receptors came from a human donor with Susac syndrome.

The V call is TRBV2, the J call TRBJ1-2; no reliable D call. Trimming pared 2 bases from V and 6 bases from J, leaving 13 bases between. CDR3 length: 14 residues. CDR1 is SNHLY and CDR2 is FYNNEI in the germline V gene. CDR3 amino acids: CASSENLSVNGYTF. The CDR3 bases are TGTGCCAGCAGTGAAAACTTATCGGTTAATGGCTACACCTTC.

J is TRBJ1-2 and V is TRBV27; D gene unclear. Per germline, CDR1 MNHEY and CDR2 SMNVEV (reference sequence). CDR3 length equals 15 residues. V gave up 6 bases and J gave up 6 bases, with 20 bases separating them. CDR3 residues: CASSLIRRTYDGYTF. The CDR3 nucleotides read TGTGCCAGCAGCTTGATCAGAAGGACTTACGATGGCTACACCTTC.

The chain recombines TRBV6-2 or TRBV6-3 with TRBJ2-5; D ambiguous. Germline V gives CDR1 MNHEY, CDR2 SVGEGT. This CDR3 has 14 amino acids. V dropped 2 bases and J dropped 1 base, with 8 bases sitting between them. CDR3: CASSYLVSQETQYF. CDR3 nucleotide sequence: TGTGCCAGCAGTTACCTTGTCAGCCAAGAGACCCAGTACTTC.

The chain recombines TRBV20-1 with TRBJ2-5, with unresolved D. This CDR3 contains 14 residues. Germline lookup yields CDR1 DFQATT and CDR2 SNEGSKA (reference sequence). The V and J ends lost 6 bases and 0 bases respectively, with 14 bases between them. The DNA for the CDR3 is TGCAGTGCCAGTGGGTCGCGGTACCAAGAGACCCAGTACTTC. Translation gives CSASGSRYQETQYF.

V gene TRBV6-4 combines with J gene TRBJ1-5; no clear D gene. V dropped 2 bases and J dropped 6 bases, with 5 bases sitting between them. This CDR3 spans 12 amino acids. The germline gives CDR1 MRHNA, CDR2 SNTAGT. CDR3 protein: CASSDVVQPQHF. CDR3 nucleotide sequence: TGTGCCAGCAGTGACGTGGTTCAGCCCCAGCATTTT.

The chain couples TRBV12-3 or TRBV12-4 to TRBJ2-5; D remains unclear. The CDR3 length is 13 residues. V was clipped by 0 bases and J by 1 base, with 3 bases between them. CDR3 protein: CASSLATQETQYF. In DNA form, the CDR3 reads TGTGCCAGCAGTTTAGCGACCCAAGAGACCCAGTACTTC.

This clonotype has just a few counts. The genes are TRBV11-2 and TRBJ2-5; maybe TRBD1 (5 bases). The CDR3 is made up of 16 amino acids. Germline CDR1 SGHAT, CDR2 FQNNGV. The V end lost 0 bases, the J end lost 6 bases, and 17 bases lay between the germline ends. Here the CDR3 DNA reads TGTGCCAGCAGCTTAGATACAGGCGGTGGGGAACAGACCCAGTACTTC. Translation: CASSLDTGGGEQTQYF.

The chain has TRBV11-2 and TRBJ2-7, with D tentatively TRBD2 (5 bases). The CDR3 has 13 amino acids. Germline loops: CDR1 SGHAT, CDR2 FQNNGV. The ends were cut back, 1 base at V and 7 bases at J, with 11 bases in the middle. In DNA, the CDR3 is TGTGCCAGCAGCTTAGGTTATAGCGCGGAGCAGTACTTC. Encoded protein: CASSLGYSAEQYF.

V is TRBV25-1 and J is TRBJ2-7, with D unclear. V lost 2 bases and J lost 10, with 15 bases in between. The germline V gene encodes CDR1 MGHDK and CDR2 SYGVNS. This CDR3 spans 13 amino acids. The DNA for the CDR3 is TGTGCCAGCAGTGAAGCCCAACTCACACCCCAGTACTTC. This gives the protein CASSEAQLTPQYF.

Concerning this clonotype: Relative to the germline gene, one junction end is altered; a read error may explain this. This chain joins TRBV12-3 or TRBV12-4 and TRBJ2-1; 7 nucleotides match TRBD2. The CDR3 has 12 residues. The CDR3 bases are TGTGCCAGCAGGAGGGACTACTATGAGCAGTTCTTC. Its translation is CASRRDYYEQFF.

This clonotype appeared a single time. The chain joins TRBV6-5 to TRBJ1-2, with 7 bases identical to TRBD1. This CDR3 is built from 17 residues. Germline V gene data show CDR1 as MNHEY and CDR2 as SVGAGI. V gave up 2 bases and J gave up 6 bases; unmatched junction bases: 15. For the CDR3, the DNA is TGTGCCAGCAGTTACGGGACGACAGGGCGGTCGACCAATGGCTACACCTTC. Translating gives CASSYGTTGRSTNGYTF.

The rearrangement uses TRBV23-1 and TRBJ2-7; either TRBD1 or TRBD2 may supply D (5 bases each). TRBV23-1 is marked as an open reading frame, function uncertain. The CDR3 covers 15 residues. Trimming removed 5 bases from V and 0 bases from J, with 14 bases in between. The CDR3 spells CASSSIRGRSYEQYF. The DNA of the CDR3 is TGCGCCAGCAGTAGTATCCGGGGACGCTCCTACGAGCAGTACTTC.

J is TRBJ2-3 and V is TRBV5-4; D is tentatively TRBD1 or TRBD2 (5 bases each). Germline values: CDR1 SGHNT, CDR2 YYREEE (reference sequence). The CDR3 has 14 amino acids. The V end was cut by 4 bases, the J end by 3 bases, with 12 bases between. DNA of the CDR3: TGTGCCAGCAGCCCCCCGGGGCCTACAGATACGCAGTATTTT. It translates to CASSPPGPTDTQYF.

V is TRBV12-3 or TRBV12-4 and J is TRBJ2-7; the match to TRBD2 covers 13 bases. V gave up 3 bases and J gave up 0 bases; unmatched junction bases: 5. The CDR3 has 17 residues. The CDR3 loop reads CASSLWTSGSPSYEQYF. In DNA, the CDR3 is TGTGCCAGCAGTTTGTGGACTAGCGGGAGCCCCTCCTACGAGCAGTACTTC.

In its sample, this clonotype was seen once. The chain links TRBV5-6 to TRBJ2-1; D not certain. Trimming took off 2 bases at V and 5 bases at J, with 11 bases between the two ends. CDR3 length: 14 amino acids. Per the germline V gene, CDR1 is SGHDT and CDR2 is YYEEEE. The DNA for the CDR3 is TGTGCCAGCAGCTTCCGCCGGACCAACAATGAGCAGTTCTTC. Protein: CASSFRRTNNEQFF. Complete variable domain (other parts from reference TRBV5-6 and TRBJ2-1): DAGVTQSPTHLIKTRGQQVTLRCSPKSGHDTVSWYQQALGQGPQFIFQYYEEEERQRGNFPDRFSGHQFPNYSSELNVNALLLGDSALYLCASSFRRTNNEQFFGPGTRLTVL.

The rearrangement uses TRBV4-1 and TRBJ1-2, with TRBD1 as a possible D gene (5 bases). Germline V gene data show CDR1 as MGHRA and CDR2 as YSYEKL. Trimming removed 4 bases from V and 4 bases from J, with 13 bases in between. The CDR3 has 14 amino acids. The CDR3 is CASSLDWGGYGYTF. In DNA, the CDR3 is TGCGCCAGCAGCCTGGATTGGGGCGGCTATGGCTACACCTTC.

This clonotype was observed a single time. The J gene is TRBJ1-2, the V gene TRBV7-2, with D possibly TRBD1 on 5 matching bases. This CDR3 spans 13 amino acids. Trimming stripped 4 bases from V and 8 bases from J, with 14 bases between. CDR1 SGHTA and CDR2 FQGNSA come from the germline V gene. CDR3 nucleotide sequence: TGTGCCAGCAGCTGGGCAGGGCTGGAGGGCTACACCTTC. This translates into CASSWAGLEGYTF.

The V and J genes are TRBV25-1 and TRBJ2-7; tentative D call: TRBD1 (6 bases). Trimming removed 5 bases from V and 1 base from J, with 6 bases in between. CDR3 length: 12 amino acids. The germline gives CDR1 MGHDK, CDR2 SYGVNS. The CDR3 reads CASSTGSYEQYF. CDR3 in DNA: TGTGCCAGCAGTACAGGGTCCTACGAGCAGTACTTC.

The gene calls are TRBV28 and TRBJ2-7, with 7 bases matching TRBD2. The V gene's germline CDR1 is MDHEN and CDR2 SYDVKM. The V segment lost 6 bases and the J segment 3 bases; nucleotides outside the gene matches: 8. The CDR3 has 14 residues. The CDR3 coding sequence is TGTGCCAGCAGCGGCGCGACGGGGGGCTACGAGCAGTACTTC. It specifies CASSGATGGYEQYF.

This chain links TRBV28 with TRBJ2-3; D is perhaps TRBD1 (6 bases). Germline values: CDR1 MDHEN, CDR2 SYDVKM. The CDR3 is made up of 16 amino acids. V was clipped by 2 bases and J by 2 bases, with 14 bases between them. The DNA of the CDR3 is TGTGCCAGCAGTTTAAATACCCTGGGGGCCACAGATACGCAGTATTTT. Translating it yields CASSLNTLGATDTQYF.

The J gene is TRBJ2-2, the V gene TRBV14; D remains ambiguous. This CDR3 is built from 14 residues. Germline V gene lookup returns CDR1 SGHDN and CDR2 FVKESK. Trimming took off 4 bases at V and 3 bases at J, with 9 bases between the two ends. CDR3 bases: TGTGCCAGCAGCCGATTTCCCTACACCGGGGAGCTGTTTTTT. Amino acids: CASSRFPYTGELFF.

The rearrangement links TRBV28 to TRBJ1-5; 7 nucleotides align to TRBD1. This CDR3 spans 15 amino acids. Trimming took 3 bases from V and 9 from J; bases not matched to a gene: 11. CDR1 is MDHEN, CDR2 SYDVKM, per germline. The CDR3 nucleotides are TGTGCCAGCAGTTTTTCAACAGGGGCCCCGTCGCCCCAGCATTTT. It is translated as CASSFSTGAPSPQHF.

V and J are TRBV5-1 and TRBJ2-4, with D perhaps TRBD2 (6 bases). V lost 4 bases and J lost 6, with 14 bases in between. The CDR3 consists of 14 residues. The germline V gene has CDR1 SGHRS and CDR2 YFSETQ. The CDR3 coding sequence is TGCGCCAGCAGCAACCTGGGGAGGAGAAACATTCAGTACTTC. Amino acid sequence: CASSNLGRRNIQYF.

V gene TRBV9 combines with J gene TRBJ1-3, with a tentative D call TRBD1 (6 bases). CDR1 is SGDLS, CDR2 YYNGEE, per germline. This CDR3 has 17 residues. The V gene lost 0 bases and the J gene lost 0 bases, with 13 bases spanning the gap. The CDR3 DNA sequence: TGTGCCAGCAGCGTAGTGGGGGGCACCCACTCTGGAAACACCATATATTTT. It codes for CASSVVGGTHSGNTIYF.

In this sample, this clonotype turned up once. The chain recombines TRBV5-1 with TRBJ2-1, with D hard to call. The V and J ends lost 0 bases and 7 bases respectively, with 8 bases between them. The CDR3 sequence is 13 residues long. Germline V gives CDR1 SGHRS, CDR2 YFSETQ. CDR3 residues: CASSLGAVNEQFF. The DNA of the CDR3 is TGCGCCAGCAGCTTGGGGGCCGTGAATGAGCAGTTCTTC.

The rearrangement uses TRBV5-6 and TRBJ2-7; maybe TRBD1 (6 bases). V dropped 4 bases and J dropped 3 bases, with 17 bases sitting between them. Germline V CDR1 and CDR2: SGHDT, YYEEEE. This CDR3 comprises 15 residues. The CDR3 nucleotides read TGTGCCAGCAGCCGGCCGGACAGTGAAATCTACGAGCAGTACTTC. It is translated as CASSRPDSEIYEQYF.

This rearrangement joins TRBV7-2 to TRBJ2-2; tentative D call: TRBD2 (5 bases). CDR1 and CDR2 from the germline V gene are SGHTA and FQGNSA. The V gene lost 5 bases and the J gene lost 4 bases, with 11 bases spanning the gap. The CDR3 consists of 14 residues. Written as DNA, the CDR3 is TGTGCCAGCAGCCCCCTAGGGAGCACCGGGGAGCTGTTTTTT. Amino acid sequence: CASSPLGSTGELFF.

The V and J genes are TRBV20-1 and TRBJ2-7; perhaps TRBD2 as D (6 bases). CDR1 is DFQATT and CDR2 is SNEGSKA in the germline V gene (reference sequence). V was clipped by 1 base and J by 5 bases, with 15 bases between them. The CDR3 consists of 14 residues. The DNA of the CDR3 is TGCAGTGCTAGAGTCTGGCAGGGAGGCCACGAGCAGTACTTC. This codes for CSARVWQGGHEQYF.

This chain connects TRBV29-1 to TRBJ2-1; tentatively, D is TRBD2 (7 bases). Germline CDR1 reads SQVTM; CDR2 reads ANQGSEA. V lost 5 bases and J lost 3, with 17 bases in between. The CDR3 contains 15 residues. CDR3 DNA sequence: TGCAGCGTTCAAGGGGGGGCGTCCCTCTACAATGAGCAGTTCTTC. Translation: CSVQGGASLYNEQFF.

This chain uses TRBV25-1 with TRBJ2-3; no clear D. The CDR3 extends over 11 amino acids. V shed 11 bases and J shed 7 bases, with 13 bases lying between them. The germline V gene encodes CDR1 MGHDK and CDR2 SYGVNS. The CDR3: CAAGGLNTQYF. The CDR3 bases are TGTGCCGCAGGCGGTCTAAATACGCAGTATTTT.

The chain joins TRBV29-1 to TRBJ1-1, with 7 positions matching TRBD1. Per germline, CDR1 SQVTM and CDR2 ANQGSEA. J was trimmed by 0 bases and V by 4 bases; bases with no gene match: 8. This CDR3 region has 15 residues. The CDR3 sequence is CSVAYRGVMNTEAFF. CDR3 sequence (DNA): TGCAGCGTTGCCTACAGGGGAGTGATGAACACTGAAGCTTTCTTT.